The present T cell receptor (beta chain) was sequenced within a study of blood T cell repertoires in COVID-19 (dated by TCRdb to 2018 to 2021). Background on the whole study: The collaborator samples originated in the United States, Italy and Spain and spanned the acute and convalescent phases of COVID-19. The sample metadata nearly always contained a de-identified subject ID, COVID-19 status, age in years and sex. Deeply sampled blood TCRbeta repertoires from subjects exposed to, actively infected with, or recovered from COVID-19 were included in the dataset. HLA class I and class II types, where available, came from metadata supplied by the sample provider rather than from assay-based typing. The repertoires were made available in a free public database intended to serve as a resource for research on the immune response to SARS-CoV-2. Samples were obtained from the ongoing ImmuneRACE study (first 160 participants) and from over 1,000 subjects provided by 6 global collaborators. The material from the prospective study consisted of cDNA or gDNA derived from T cells, B-cell-depleted T cells, or PBMCs.

Cut back by 7 bases and 1 base, the V and J ends lie 5 bases apart. The CDR3, cysteine through phenylalanine, is 12 amino acids long. Only the CDR3 part of the read is kept: 36 bases, read in frame from the first base. CDR1 and CDR2 are drawn from the germline V gene (reference sequence): LNHDA, SQIVND. TCRbeta CDR3 regions were amplified from genomic DNA using the immunoSEQ Assay, a bias-controlled multiplex PCR. Processing in the source paper ran as follows. Within the assay, amplification of reference gene primers was used to estimate how many nucleated cells each sample contained. Sequence reads were collapsed and filtered to measure the absolute abundance of every unique TCRbeta CDR3 rearrangement. For each sample, productive Simpson clonality was calculated as the square root of Simpson's diversity index over productive rearrangements. What TCRdb holds here is the immuneACCESS table cut down to in-frame rearrangements. Part of the clones is not present; checked against another copy, under half of the missing clones reflect an unresolved V gene, and the others are unexplained. The V and J calls and clone size come from that table; D and trimming were worked out from the DNA. The sample data list about 61,000 clones, and around 82% of these were observed just once. Jointly, the top ten make up about 20% of the sample.

As concerns this clone: The target of this receptor is not known. No base quality values were provided; no much bigger clone lies one nucleotide off.

The collaborating institutions used their own protocols to collect whole blood in K2EDTA tubes. Collaborator samples were shipped for TCRbeta analysis as frozen whole blood, isolated PBMCs, or DNA extracted from either sample type. What the work shows at the level of the full study, not this receptor alone: The amount of clinical and demographic metadata varied by source and participant and was provided uncurated.

This receptor was taken from a man older than 75 with active or convalescent COVID-19. Source material: peripheral blood. The V and J segments used are TRBV19 and TRBJ1-3, with no D gene named confidently. The CDR3 in this case is CASTPSGNTIYF. Read as DNA, the sequence is TGTGCCAGTACCCCGTCTGGAAACACCATATATTTT.